This T cell receptor beta chain was captured by sequencing in a study of OX40 agonist ivuxolimab in advanced cancers. Produced via immunoSEQ multiplex PCR; TCRdb's table is partial and in-frame only. The top ten clones hold over 0.3% of a sample with about 75,000 clones, roughly 90% of them seen once. This clone was observed once. The sample here was CD4+ or CD8+ T cells sorted from blood, taken in a trial of the OX40 agonist ivuxolimab. The TCR sequence derives from an adult with an advanced solid tumor such as melanoma, head and neck, liver or kidney cancer.

The CDR3 coding sequence is TGTGCCAGCAGCTCTACCCTGGGACTGGGAAATAATTCACCCCTCCACTTT. It translates to CASSSTLGLGNNSPLHF. This chain connects TRBV7-8 to TRBJ1-6; a possible D gene is TRBD1 (5 bases). CDR1 and CDR2 (germline): SGHVS, FQNEAQ. This CDR3 region has 17 residues. V lost 4 bases, J lost 5 bases, and 18 bases lay in between.